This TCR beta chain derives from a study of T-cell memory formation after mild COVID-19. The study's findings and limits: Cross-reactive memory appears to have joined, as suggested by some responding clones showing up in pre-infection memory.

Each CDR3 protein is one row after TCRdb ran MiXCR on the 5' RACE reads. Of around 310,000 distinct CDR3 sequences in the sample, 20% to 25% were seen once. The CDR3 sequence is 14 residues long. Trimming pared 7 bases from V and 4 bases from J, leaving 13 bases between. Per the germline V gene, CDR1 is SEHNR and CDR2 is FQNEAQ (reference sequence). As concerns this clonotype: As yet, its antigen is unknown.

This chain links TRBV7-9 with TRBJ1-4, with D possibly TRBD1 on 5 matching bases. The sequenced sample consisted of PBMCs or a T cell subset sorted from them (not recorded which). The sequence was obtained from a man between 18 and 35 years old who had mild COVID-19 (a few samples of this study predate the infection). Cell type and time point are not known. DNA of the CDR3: TGTGCCAGCACCTCGGGGGTAGTTAATGAAAAACTGTTTTTT. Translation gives CASTSGVVNEKLFF.